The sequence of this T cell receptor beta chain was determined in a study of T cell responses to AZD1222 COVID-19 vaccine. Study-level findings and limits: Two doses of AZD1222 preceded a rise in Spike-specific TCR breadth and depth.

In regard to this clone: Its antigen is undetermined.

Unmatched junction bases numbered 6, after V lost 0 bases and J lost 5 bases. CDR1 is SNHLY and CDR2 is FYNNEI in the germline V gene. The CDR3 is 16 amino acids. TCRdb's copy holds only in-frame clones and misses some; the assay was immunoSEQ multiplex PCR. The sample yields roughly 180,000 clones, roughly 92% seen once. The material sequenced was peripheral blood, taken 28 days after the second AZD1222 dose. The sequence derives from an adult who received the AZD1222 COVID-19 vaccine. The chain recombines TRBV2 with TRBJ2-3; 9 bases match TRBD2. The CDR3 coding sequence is TGTGCCAGCAGTGAAGCGCGCGCGGGAGGGGGAGATACGCAGTATTTT. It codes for CASSEARAGGGDTQYF.